This paragraph reports one TCR beta chain. The antigen remains unidentified. Purification of the CD8+ and CD4+ T cells relied on negative isolation, and TEMRA cells underwent FACS enrichment. The CDR3 length is 17 residues. J was trimmed by 2 bases and V by 1 base; bases with no gene match: 9. Germline V gene data show CDR1 as SEHNR and CDR2 as FQNEAQ (reference sequence). Random hexamers were used to reverse transcribe the RNA input (about 0.5 to 1 ug). TCRdb re-called the immunoSEQ multiplex PCR reads through MiXCR, storing one row per CDR3 protein. The sample consists of 110,000 to 150,000 distinct CDR3 sequences, nearly 97% of them appearing once. The record originates from a study of CD8 T cells in Susac syndrome. Findings and limits, study-wide: There was no clonal expansion in the CD4+ T cell repertoires of Susac syndrome.

This sequence was found in a human donor with Susac syndrome. Sequenced sample: CD4+ T cells from PBMCs. V is TRBV7-9 and J is TRBJ2-7, with TRBD1 matching over 9 bases. The CDR3 is CASSLGRRDRATYEQYF. DNA for the CDR3: TGTGCCAGCAGCTTAGGTAGACGGGACAGGGCTACCTACGAGCAGTACTTC.